This TCR beta chain was recorded in a study of blood T cell repertoires in COVID-19. Study-level background: Sites across the United States, Italy and Spain contributed samples from acute and convalescent COVID-19. PBMCs, B-cell-depleted T cells, or T cells provided the cDNA or gDNA that made up the material.

V lost 5 bases to trimming and J lost 6 bases, with 16 bases between them. The germline V gene encodes CDR1 SEHNR and CDR2 FQNEAQ (reference sequence). The CDR3 spans 14 residues. As originally analysed: Amplification of reference gene primers provided the estimated nucleated cell counts. TCRdb's table, derived via immunoSEQ multiplex PCR, lists solely in-frame clones and lacks some. D and trimming come from the DNA, and the V and J calls and clone size come from that table. The sample shows roughly 100,000 clones, about 80% of them seen only once. This clone was recorded once. The chain combines TRBV7-9 with TRBJ1-1; D call uncertain. This TCR came from a human donor in a cohort sampled during active COVID-19. The sample taken for sequencing was peripheral blood. The CDR3 DNA is TGTGCCAGCAGCCCGGGAGGGATAAGGGCTGAAGCTTTCTTT. Its translation is CASSPGGIRAEAFF.